The T cell receptor (beta chain) under discussion was sequenced for a study of blood T cell repertoires in COVID-19. Study details: Both acute and convalescent COVID-19 samples were obtained from the United States, Italy and Spain. T cells, B-cell-depleted T cells, or PBMCs supplied cDNA or gDNA.

In the original analysis: Estimated nucleated cell counts came from reference gene primer amplification. The protocol was immunoSEQ multiplex PCR, while the TCRdb copy is restricted to in-frame clones and leaves out a portion. The V and J calls and clone size are taken from that table; D and trimming were inferred from the DNA. The sample records just over 90,000 clones, more than 65% being singletons. The CDR3 runs to 15 residues. V shed 3 bases and J shed 8 bases, with 22 bases lying between them. CDR1 and CDR2 from the germline V gene are DFQATT and SNEGSKA (reference sequence). The clonotype comes from a human donor in a cohort sampled during active COVID-19. The gene calls are TRBV20-1 and TRBJ1-2, with D perhaps TRBD1 (6 bases). The sample was peripheral blood. The CDR3 sequence: CSASKVVQGGGGYTF. The CDR3 DNA follows: TGCAGTGCTAGTAAAGTCGTACAGGGCGGCGGCGGCTACACCTTC.